This TCR beta chain was sequenced during a study of T cell repertoires in cytomegalovirus infection. To note about this clonotype: Its antigen is currently unknown.

Trimming cost V 1 base and J 4 bases, with 4 bases left between them. Germline values: CDR1 MDHEN, CDR2 SYDVKM. This CDR3 has 13 residues. TCRdb independently ran MiXCR on the reads; one entry per CDR3 protein. The profile shows around 900,000 distinct CDR3 sequences, around a third of them singletons. This chain links TRBV28 with TRBJ1-4; unclear D gene. The receptor was isolated from a human donor in good health (CMV status not recorded). Some clones in this sample may be carry-over from other donors' samples. This specimen was cultured CD8+ T cells from PBMCs, taken from culture after CMV antigen stimulation. CDR3 bases: TGTGCCAGCAGTTTATATAGTAATGAAAAACTGTTTTTT. Its protein product is CASSLYSNEKLFF.